A single sample is the source of the 27 T cell receptor beta chains below, sequenced in a study of T cell changes during pregnancy in multiple sclerosis. Profiling relied on immunoSEQ multiplex PCR, and the TCRdb table lists in-frame clones only, not all of them. The table lists around 56,000 clones, around 91% of them singletons, with about 1.7% in the top ten. This specimen was peripheral blood, taken after pregnancy. These receptors were obtained from a female donor with multiple sclerosis, enrolled in a pregnancy study.

This clone was detected only once. This chain links TRBV7-3 with TRBJ1-1, with D perhaps TRBD1 (5 bases). Germline values: CDR1 SGHTA, CDR2 FQGTGA. The CDR3 has 14 amino acids. Trimming shortened V by 2 bases and J by 4 bases, and 11 bases separated the two germline ends. DNA for the CDR3: TGTGCCAGCAGCTTACGCCAGGGACTCACTGAAGCTTTCTTT. This encodes CASSLRQGLTEAFF.

The chain combines TRBV6-4 with TRBJ1-1; D gene unclear. V was shortened by 4 bases and J by 1 base, with 7 bases between the two germline ends. CDR3 length: 13 residues. Per germline, CDR1 MRHNA and CDR2 SNTAGT. The CDR3 nucleotides read TGTGCCAGCAGTGCCGAGGAGAACACTGAAGCTTTCTTT. Its protein product is CASSAEENTEAFF.

V gene TRBV5-1 combines with J gene TRBJ2-7; D possibly corresponds to TRBD1 (5 bases). The CDR3 loop spans 16 amino acids. Germline-derived CDR1 and CDR2 are SGHRS and YFSETQ. Trimming left V 0 bases short and J 2 bases short, with 15 bases between. The CDR3: CASSLADIGAPYEQYF. The CDR3 DNA is TGCGCCAGCAGCTTGGCCGACATAGGGGCCCCCTACGAGCAGTACTTC.

As DNA, the CDR3 is TGCGCCAGCACGCTAGCGGGGGACAATGAGCAGTTCTTC. Its protein product is CASTLAGDNEQFF. The chain links TRBV5-1 to TRBJ2-1, with 10 bases matching TRBD2. Germline lookup yields CDR1 SGHRS and CDR2 YFSETQ. The CDR3 covers 13 residues. V trimming: 6 bases; J trimming: 5 bases; junction bases outside the gene matches: 2.

The chain links TRBV10-3 to TRBJ1-4; 9 bases fit TRBD1. V shed 10 bases, J shed 8 bases, and the junction held 14 bases outside the gene matches. Germline CDR1 ENHRY, CDR2 SYGVKD. This CDR3 is 15 amino acids long. The CDR3 sequence: CASRDRLDRGEKLFF. The CDR3 nucleotides are TGTGCCAGCAGGGACAGGTTGGACAGGGGAGAAAAACTGTTTTTT.

J is TRBJ1-3 and V is TRBV5-6; the D gene is possibly TRBD1 (5 bases). Trimming took off 1 base at V and 7 bases at J, with 9 bases between the two ends. Germline CDR1 is SGHDT and CDR2 is YYEEEE. There are 13 residues in the CDR3. CDR3 region: CASSLKDMNTIYF. The CDR3 nucleotides are TGTGCCAGCAGCTTGAAGGACATGAACACCATATATTTT.

The chain has TRBV30 and TRBJ2-5; perhaps TRBD2 as D (6 bases). This CDR3 region has 14 residues. The V and J ends lost 4 bases and 5 bases respectively, with 17 bases between them. CDR1 is GTSNPN, CDR2 SVGIG, per germline (reference sequence). CDR3 sequence: CAWIESGGWETQYF. The DNA for the CDR3 is TGTGCCTGGATAGAAAGTGGAGGGTGGGAGACCCAGTACTTC.

This rearrangement joins TRBV10-3 to TRBJ2-7; 10 nucleotides match TRBD2. V was clipped by 2 bases and J by 5 bases; unmatched bases: 6. This CDR3 is 15 amino acids long. The V gene's germline CDR1 is ENHRY and CDR2 SYGVKD. CDR3: CAISETAGGKNEQYF. The DNA for the CDR3 is TGTGCCATCAGTGAGACAGCGGGGGGGAAGAACGAGCAGTACTTC.

This sequence joins TRBV4-2 and TRBJ2-2, with a weak D call TRBD2 (5 bases). V was clipped by 2 bases and J by 2 bases, with 12 bases between them. This CDR3 contains 16 residues. Germline CDR1 is LGHNA and CDR2 is YNFKEQ. This chain's CDR3 is CASSQRVGRNTGELFF. CDR3 coding DNA: TGTGCCAGCAGCCAAAGGGTGGGGAGAAACACCGGGGAGCTGTTTTTT.

The CDR3 spells CASSVGQGLDRGELFF. The CDR3 DNA follows: TGTGCCAGCAGCGTGGGACAGGGCCTCGACCGCGGGGAGCTGTTTTTT. The genes are TRBV9 and TRBJ2-2, with TRBD1 identical over 9 bases. The J segment lost 7 bases and the V segment lost 2 bases, leaving 9 bases of the junction unmatched. CDR1 and CDR2 from the germline V gene are SGDLS and YYNGEE. This CDR3 has 16 residues.

This sequence joins TRBV6-1 and TRBJ2-1; 7 bases match TRBD2. Germline trimming cut 2 bases from V and 2 bases from J; bases unmatched to any gene: 6. The CDR3 contains 16 residues. The germline gives CDR1 MNHNS, CDR2 SASEGT. The CDR3: CASSEKRAGAYNEQFF. Written as DNA, the CDR3 is TGTGCCAGCAGTGAAAAGCGGGCGGGGGCCTACAATGAGCAGTTCTTC.

For the CDR3, the DNA is TGCGCCAGCTTCAAAGGGACAGGGCCGGACGAGCAGTACTTC. The encoded protein is CASFKGTGPDEQYF. The V call is TRBV5-1, the J call TRBJ2-7, with 9 bases that match TRBD1. The germline gives CDR1 SGHRS, CDR2 YFSETQ. The trim removed 7 bases at V and 5 bases at J, leaving 10 bases unmatched. The length of the CDR3 is 14 residues.

This chain uses TRBV5-4 with TRBJ2-1, with 7 bases lining up with TRBD2. This CDR3 comprises 15 residues. With V trimmed by 4 bases and J by 4 bases, 8 bases remained unmatched. Germline V gene sequence: CDR1 SGHNT, CDR2 YYREEE (reference sequence). The CDR3 DNA reads as TGTGCCAGCAGCGAAGGCGGGGGAGCGTACAATGAGCAGTTCTTC. It encodes CASSEGGGAYNEQFF.

V is TRBV4-2 and J is TRBJ1-2, with a possible D match to TRBD1 (6 bases). Germline V gene sequence: CDR1 LGHNA, CDR2 YNFKEQ. With 0 bases removed from V and 7 bases from J, the gap between germline ends came to 24 bases. CDR3 length equals 18 residues. The CDR3 coding sequence is TGTGCCAGCAGCCAAGATCGGGGACACGGTTGGGTGTCTCGTGGCTACACCTTC. This sequence encodes CASSQDRGHGWVSRGYTF.

V usage is TRBV2 and J usage is TRBJ2-7, with a tentative D call TRBD2 (6 bases). The CDR3 length is 14 residues. Between the trimmed V and J ends, which lost 5 bases and 3 bases, there was a span of 14 bases. Germline CDR1 and CDR2: SNHLY and FYNNEI. CDR3 DNA sequence: TGTGCCAGCAGTTGGGGGGATGTGAGCTACGAGCAGTACTTC. Translated, it gives CASSWGDVSYEQYF.

The chain uses TRBV18 and TRBJ1-1, with no clear D. The V end was cut by 4 bases, the J end by 7 bases, with 22 bases between. The CDR3 is 16 amino acids. In germline, CDR1 is KGHSH, CDR2 LQKENI. The CDR3 sequence: CASSLSSGIVAGEAFF. Written as DNA, the CDR3 is TGTGCCAGCTCACTCTCGTCAGGAATAGTTGCGGGTGAAGCTTTCTTT.

The chain combines TRBV28 with TRBJ2-3; D not resolved. The germline CDR1 and CDR2 sequences are MDHEN and SYDVKM. The CDR3 is made up of 13 amino acids. V was pared by 3 bases and J by 3 bases, with 7 bases between. The CDR3 sequence: CASSFARTDTQYF. The CDR3 nucleotides are TGTGCCAGCAGTTTCGCTAGAACAGATACGCAGTATTTT.

The chain carries TRBV2 and TRBJ1-1, with D possibly TRBD1 on 5 matching bases. The CDR3 runs to 14 residues. The V end lost 5 bases, the J end lost 3 bases, and 13 bases lay between the germline ends. In germline, CDR1 is SNHLY, CDR2 FYNNEI. The CDR3 protein is CASSLNTGYTEAFF. CDR3 bases: TGTGCCAGCAGTCTTAATACAGGTTACACTGAAGCTTTCTTT. The full variable domain, rest sourced from reference TRBV2 and TRBJ1-1, is EPEVTQTPSHQVTQMGQEVILRCVPISNHLYFYWYRQILGQKVEFLVSFYNNEISEKSEIFDDQFSVERPDGSNFTLKIRSTKLEDSAMYFCASSLNTGYTEAFFGQGTRLTVV.

J is TRBJ1-1 and V is TRBV6-5, with D unclear. This CDR3 has 13 amino acids. Germline assignment: CDR1 MNHEY and CDR2 SVGAGI. Trimming removed 7 bases at V and 0 bases at J, with 9 bases between. This CDR3 is CASKMGMNTEAFF. DNA of the CDR3: TGTGCCAGCAAAATGGGCATGAACACTGAAGCTTTCTTT.

This chain joins TRBV6-5 and TRBJ1-5; D call uncertain. This CDR3 is built from 14 residues. CDR1 and CDR2 (germline): MNHEY, SVGAGI. Trimming removed 2 bases at V and 6 bases at J, with 11 bases between. The CDR3 DNA sequence: TGTGCCAGCAGTTACGGCGTGGAGGGTCAGCCCCAGCATTTT. Translated: CASSYGVEGQPQHF.

The genes are TRBV27 and TRBJ1-1; 7 bases align to TRBD1. The CDR3 spans 15 residues. CDR1 is MNHEY, CDR2 SMNVEV, per germline (reference sequence). V gave up 4 bases and J gave up 4 bases; unmatched junction bases: 9. The CDR3, as DNA: TGTGCCAGCAGTTGGGCTGACAGGGTAGGCACTGAAGCTTTCTTT. It encodes CASSWADRVGTEAFF.

The chain employs TRBV7-9 and TRBJ2-1, with D possibly TRBD1 on 5 matching bases. V was trimmed by 5 bases and J by 0 bases, leaving 17 bases between them. Germline loops: CDR1 SEHNR, CDR2 FQNEAQ (reference sequence). There are 17 residues in the CDR3. The chain's CDR3 is CASSPKMDTSSYNEQFF. The CDR3, as DNA: TGTGCCAGCAGCCCTAAAATGGACACAAGCTCCTACAATGAGCAGTTCTTC.

This chain uses TRBV10-3 with TRBJ2-7; possibly TRBD1 for D (6 bases). The V end lost 8 bases, the J end lost 2 bases, and 19 bases lay between the germline ends. The V gene's germline CDR1 is ENHRY and CDR2 SYGVKD. This CDR3 comprises 15 residues. CDR3 nucleotide sequence: TGTGCCATCGGGACATCGGACAGAGAGACCTACGAGCAGTACTTC. It specifies CAIGTSDRETYEQYF.

With respect to this clone: Within the sample, other DNA sequences also encode this same CDR3. This sequence joins TRBV5-1 and TRBJ1-2, with D maybe TRBD1 (5 bases). This CDR3 region has 15 residues. The V gene's germline CDR1 is SGHRS and CDR2 YFSETQ. V lost 4 bases and J lost 6, with 19 bases in between. The CDR3 DNA follows: TGCGCCAGCAGCCCTACTCACCCGGACATTGATGGCTACACCTTC. The encoded protein is CASSPTHPDIDGYTF.

The chain recombines TRBV5-6 with TRBJ2-1, with no clear D. This CDR3 has 14 amino acids. Looked up from germline, CDR1 is SGHDT and CDR2 is YYEEEE. With 0 bases removed from V and 3 bases from J, the gap between germline ends came to 7 bases. The chain's CDR3 is CASSLDSFYNEQFF. The CDR3, as DNA: TGTGCCAGCAGCTTGGACAGTTTCTACAATGAGCAGTTCTTC.

The chain recombines TRBV30 with TRBJ1-1; 10 positions agree with TRBD1. The CDR3 runs to 17 residues. Trimming at V came to 3 bases and at J to 6 bases, leaving 16 bases not matched to a gene. Germline-derived CDR1 and CDR2 are GTSNPN and SVGIG (reference sequence). DNA for the CDR3: TGTGCCTGGAGCCCCAGCCGGACAGGGGGTGTGGTAGCTGAAGCTTTCTTT. Translation: CAWSPSRTGGVVAEAFF.

This clone was found once. The chain links TRBV5-1 to TRBJ1-1, with 8 bases aligning to TRBD1. The V and J ends lost 0 bases and 5 bases, in that order; junction bases with no gene match: 6. The CDR3 consists of 15 residues. Germline-derived CDR1 and CDR2 are SGHRS and YFSETQ. The CDR3: CASSLAQGAETEAFF. The CDR3 DNA reads as TGCGCCAGCAGCTTGGCCCAGGGGGCGGAAACTGAAGCTTTCTTT.